These T cell receptor beta chains were read from a single sample in a study of beta chain features in type 1 diabetes. Profiled with immunoSEQ multiplex PCR; TCRdb holds only in-frame clones, not every one. The sample holds hundreds of thousands of clones, 15% seen once. The sample comprised naive CD4+ T cells from blood. These receptors originate from a man aged 18 to 35 with type 1 diabetes. The CDR3 runs from the conserved cysteine through the conserved F or W. Each record gives: D gene, V gene, clone size, J gene, CDR3 DNA, CDR3 protein. D genes are given only for firm matches. Size is stated for part of the rows, as once, few or many counts, or as a class when the clone is expanded.

TRBD2	TRBV7-9	few	TRBJ2-7	TGTGCCAGCAGCTTGACTAGCAGCCCCTACGAGCAGTACTTC	CASSLTSSPYEQYF
TRBD2	TRBV30	-	TRBJ2-1	TGTGCCTGGAGTAATTTAATAGCGGGGGCCTATGAGCAGTTCTTC	CAWSNLIAGAYEQFF
-	TRBV5-1	-	TRBJ2-6	TGCGCCAGCAGCTTCGGAGCGACCTCTGGGGCCAACGTCCTGACTTTC	CASSFGATSGANVLTF
TRBD1	TRBV30	few	TRBJ1-3	TGTGCCTGGAGGGGGGACAGGATACGCTCTGGAAACACCATATATTTT	CAWRGDRIRSGNTIYF
-	TRBV28	-	TRBJ1-5	TGTGCCAGCAGACTACAGGGAAATCAGCCCCAGCATTTT	CASRLQGNQPQHF
-	TRBV5-1	-	TRBJ2-1	TGCGCCAGCAGGGTGATCCGGGGACAAAATGAGCAGTTCTTC	CASRVIRGQNEQFF
-	TRBV4-2	few	TRBJ2-1	TGTGCCAGCAGCCAAGATGTGTTCGGGTTTATTGAGCAGTTCTTC	CASSQDVFGFIEQFF
-	TRBV7-9	few	TRBJ2-6	TGTGCCAGCAGCTTAAGGGGCGCTGGGGCCAACGTCCTGACTTTC	CASSLRGAGANVLTF
-	TRBV28	-	TRBJ1-2	TGTGCCAGCAGTTTAATCAGCTATGGCTACACCTTC	CASSLISYGYTF
-	TRBV29-1	-	TRBJ1-2	TGCAGCGTTGAAGTAGGGGTCAATAGGGGCTACACCTTC	CSVEVGVNRGYTF
-	TRBV4-3	-	TRBJ2-1	TGCGCCAGCAGCCCCCATCGGGGCAATGAGCAGTTCTTC	CASSPHRGNEQFF
-	TRBV2	few	TRBJ2-1	TGTGCCAGTACGGGACTGGAGGCGTACAATGAGCAGTTCTTC	CASTGLEAYNEQFF
TRBD2	TRBV27	few	TRBJ2-5	TGTGCCAGCAGCCAGACTGCTCGGGGGGGCCACGAGACCCAGTACTTC	CASSQTARGGHETQYF
-	TRBV9	-	TRBJ2-1	TGTGCCAGCAGCGTAGCTTGGGGGCTTGGGCATCAGTTCTTC	CASSVAWGLGHQFF
TRBD2	TRBV11-2	few	TRBJ2-3	TGTGCCAGCAGCCGACTAGCCCTCACGCAGTATTTT	CASSRLALTQYF
TRBD1	TRBV5-1	-	TRBJ1-4	TGCGCCAGCAGCTCCAGGGGGGAAAAACTGTTTTTT	CASSSRGEKLFF
TRBD1	TRBV19	few	TRBJ1-2	TGTGCCAGTAGGGGACAGCGATTTCGTGGCTACACCTTC	CASRGQRFRGYTF
-	TRBV30	-	TRBJ1-2	TGTGCCTGGAGTGTGAGAGGAGGCAGGGACTTATACACCGCTAACTATGGCTACACCTTC	CAWSVRGGRDLYTANYGYTF
-	TRBV18	few	TRBJ1-4	TGTGCCAGCTCCCGCGGGACGGGTGAAAAACTGTTTTTT	CASSRGTGEKLFF
-	TRBV30	-	TRBJ1-2	TGTGCCTGGAGTGTTGAGGCAGGGTACTATGGCTACACCTTC	CAWSVEAGYYGYTF
TRBD2	TRBV5-1	few	TRBJ2-7	TGCGCCAGCAGCTCGGGGGGTAGCGGGAGCGCCTACGAGCAGTACTTC	CASSSGGSGSAYEQYF
TRBD2	TRBV6-6	few	TRBJ2-7	TGTGCCAGCAGCCTTTCCGGGACTAGCGGCGATTACGAGCAGTACTTC	CASSLSGTSGDYEQYF
-	TRBV29-1	many	TRBJ2-5	TGCAGAGGGACATTGTACCAAGAGACCCAGTACTTC	CRGTLYQETQYF
TRBD1	TRBV19	-	TRBJ1-2	TGTGCCAGTGCAAAAGACAGGGGGATTGATGGCTACACCTTC	CASAKDRGIDGYTF
-	TRBV18	-	TRBJ1-1	TGTGCCAGCTCACCACCGTCCAGGGGGAACACTGAAGCTTTCTTT	CASSPPSRGNTEAFF
-	TRBV5-6	-	TRBJ2-1	TGTGCCAGCAGCTTGGCCGGGGAAAATGAGCAGTTCTTC	CASSLAGENEQFF
TRBD1	TRBV5-1	once	TRBJ1-1	TGCGCCAGCAGCTGGACTCAGGGGGCTGACACTGAAGCTTTCTTT	CASSWTQGADTEAFF
-	TRBV9	few	TRBJ1-2	TGTGCCAGCAGCGTAGTTACAGCAATAGGCTACACCTTC	CASSVVTAIGYTF
TRBD1	TRBV10-3	few	TRBJ1-2	TGTGCCATCAGTGAGTCGTTCGACAGGGCGGAGTACACCTTC	CAISESFDRAEYTF
-	TRBV29-1	few	TRBJ2-3	TGCAGCGTTGTCCAGGGAGGAGATACGCAGTATTTT	CSVVQGGDTQYF
TRBD1	TRBV18	few	TRBJ2-7	TGTGCCAGCTCAGACAGGGACGAGCAGTACTTC	CASSDRDEQYF